The 20 T cell receptor beta chains below were found in one sample sequenced in a study of tumor-infiltrating lymphocytes in primary liver carcinoma. A constant-region primer served to make TCR beta cDNA from roughly 480 ng total RNA. Libraries covering TCR beta were generated through three nested multiplex PCR rounds (using a slightly modified ARM-PCR). The opening two PCR rounds, around 11 cycles each, paired TRBV1-TRBV30 forward primers with a C-beta reverse primer. Via MiXCR, TCRdb re-called the multiplex PCR reads, giving one row per CDR3 protein. The profile shows under 150,000 distinct CDR3 sequences, about two thirds of them singletons. It was from approximately 20-30 mg of unsorted bulk tissue that RNA and DNA were co-extracted. The specimen sequenced was tumor-adjacent normal liver tissue. The receptors shown here come from a woman in her sixties or seventies with primary liver carcinoma and hepatitis B virus infection.

Concerning this clonotype: A read error may explain this, as a much larger clone is one base away. V and J are TRBV7-8 and TRBJ2-7; perhaps TRBD1 as D (6 bases). Germline CDR1 and CDR2: SGHVS and FQNEAQ. Trimming removed 2 bases from V and 6 bases from J, with 14 bases in between. This CDR3 has 14 residues. CDR3 loop: CASSLSIRDIEQYF. As DNA, the CDR3 is TGTGCCAGCAGCTTATCCATCCGGGACATCGAGCAGTACTTC.

About this clonotype itself: A read error may account for a junction end that differs from germline. The chain is built from TRBV11-2 and TRBJ1-5; the D gene is possibly TRBD1 (5 bases). This CDR3 spans 17 amino acids. Germline assignment: CDR1 SGHAT and CDR2 FQNNGV. This chain's CDR3 is CANSLGPSGDENQPQHF. In DNA, the CDR3 is TGTGCCAACAGCTTAGGCCCATCGGGGGATGAGAATCAACCCCAGCATTTT.

Remarks on this clonotype: At one of its ends the junction is not consistent with the germline gene, which may arise from a read error. The rearrangement joins TRBV29-1 to TRBJ2-3; 8 positions agree with TRBD1. Germline V gene lookup returns CDR1 SQVTM and CDR2 ANQGSEA. This CDR3 is 14 amino acids long. The CDR3 region has the DNA TGCATCGTTGGGGACAGGATCCTTACAGATACGCAGTATTTT. As protein: CIVGDRILTDTQYF.

Remarks on this clonotype: The CDR3 carries no conserved terminal phenylalanine or tryptophan, so it likely arises from a read error. No DNA is shown, since the ends of the CDR3 on it are uncertain; the CDR3 is the one TCRdb lists. The chain links TRBV4-1 to TRBJ1-1. 16 amino acids form the CDR3, both terminal residues included. The germline gives CDR1 MGHRA, CDR2 YSYEKL. CDR3 region: CASSLSSGMSSTEASS.

Turning to this clonotype: A single base separates this from a much larger clone, so it may be a read error. This sequence joins TRBV29-1 and TRBJ2-5; D unresolved. Germline V gives CDR1 SQVTM, CDR2 ANQGSEA. This CDR3 region has 13 residues. V was clipped by 2 bases and J by 2 bases, with 9 bases between them. The CDR3 here is CSVELPVQETQYF. The CDR3 bases are TGCAGCGTTGAACTACCCGTGCAAGAGACCCAGTACTTC.

On this clonotype itself: A much larger clone is a single base away; this may be a read error. The chain joins TRBV28 to TRBJ1-4; D is unresolved. The ends were cut back, 7 bases at V and 4 bases at J, with 13 bases in the middle. The CDR3 contains 14 residues. Germline CDR1 and CDR2: MDHEN and SYDVKM. This CDR3 is CASNSFASNEKLFF. In nucleotides, the CDR3 is TGTGCCAGCAATAGTTTTGCAAGTAATGAAAAACTGTTTTTT.

This clonotype was detected many times. This sequence joins TRBV30 and TRBJ1-1; a weak D match, TRBD1 (5 bases). Germline CDR1 reads GTSNPN; CDR2 reads SVGIG (reference sequence). The V end lost 2 bases, the J end lost 5 bases, and 15 bases lay between the germline ends. The CDR3 consists of 14 residues. CDR3: CAWSPQGLWTEAFF. CDR3 nucleotides: TGTGCCTGGAGTCCCCAGGGATTATGGACTGAAGCTTTCTTT.

Of note for this clonotype: At one of its ends the junction is not consistent with the germline gene, which may arise from a read error. The chain has TRBV6-1 and TRBJ2-2; TRBD2 matches 10 bases. This CDR3 contains 16 residues. Per germline, CDR1 MNHNS and CDR2 SASEGT. The CDR3 loop reads CASSSGTSVSTGELFF. The CDR3, as DNA: TGTGCCAGCAGCTCCGGGACTAGCGTTAGCACCGGGGAGCTGTTTTTC.

Concerning this clonotype itself: Its ends do not fully match the called genes, so a read error is possible. The chain recombines TRBV25-1 with TRBJ2-3, with 14 nucleotides matching TRBD2. CDR3 size: 17 residues. From germline, CDR1 is MGHDK and CDR2 SYGVNS. The CDR3 nucleotides read TGTGCCACCAGTGGATTGGGGACTAGCGGGAGAACAGATACGCAGTATTTT. Protein: CATSGLGTSGRTDTQYF.

In regard to this clonotype: The junction shows a germline mismatch at one end, possibly a read error. The chain employs TRBV29-1 and TRBJ2-7, with a possible D match to TRBD1 (6 bases). Germline CDR1 and CDR2: SQVTM and ANQGSEA. The length of the CDR3 is 13 residues. CDR3 region: CSVTEWTDLEQYF. For the CDR3, the DNA is TGCAGCGTTACGGAATGGACAGACCTCGAGCAATACTTC.

Note on this clonotype: A read error may account for a junction end that differs from germline. The J gene is TRBJ2-1, the V gene TRBV11-2, with TRBD2 identical over 9 bases. CDR1 is SGHAT and CDR2 is FQNNGV in the germline V gene. The CDR3 length is 19 residues. CDR3 nucleotides: TGTGTCAGCAGCTTAGATTGGGTCAGTCTAGCGGGAACCTACAATGAGCAGTTCTTC. This translates into CVSSLDWVSLAGTYNEQFF. Variable domain in full (rest from reference TRBV11-2 and TRBJ2-1): EAGVAQSPRYKIIEKRQSVAFWCNPISGHATLYWYQQILGQGPKLLIQFQNNGVVDDSQLPKDRFSAERLKGVDSTLKIQPAKLEDSAVYLCVSSLDWVSLAGTYNEQFFGPGTRLTVL.

This clonotype appeared a single time. The V call is TRBV5-1, the J call TRBJ1-1; 7 nucleotides align to TRBD1. Germline CDR1 reads SGHRS; CDR2 reads YFSETQ. This CDR3 spans 14 amino acids. Trimming at V came to 9 bases and at J to 3 bases, leaving 11 bases not matched to a gene. CDR3 sequence reads: CAIIPGTAYTEAFF. The CDR3 DNA follows: TGCGCCATCATCCCTGGGACAGCGTACACTGAAGCTTTCTTT.

In regard to this clonotype: This likely comes from a read error, as the CDR3 has no conserved phenylalanine or tryptophan at its end. It is unclear where the CDR3 begins or ends on the DNA, so no DNA is shown, and the CDR3 is as TCRdb lists it. The chain combines TRBV10-2 with TRBJ1-2. Germline V gene data show CDR1 as WSHSY and CDR2 as SAAADI. The CDR3 has 11 residues if both end residues are counted. This CDR3 is CARKTGRVTTY.

Remarks on this clonotype: One junction end does not reproduce the germline sequence, and a read error may be involved. This chain uses TRBV6-1 with TRBJ2-3; 8 positions agree with TRBD2. The CDR3 has 13 amino acids. Germline V lookup: CDR1 MNHNS, CDR2 SASEGT. CDR3 nucleotides: TGTGCCAGCATCCAGCGGGAGTATGGTACGCAGTTTTTT. Translated, it gives CASIQREYGTQFF.

A word on this clonotype: Just one base apart from a much larger clone, this may be a read error. V and J are TRBV11-2 and TRBJ2-7, with D possibly being TRBD2 (6 bases). CDR3 length: 13 amino acids. The V end was cut by 5 bases, the J end by 6 bases, with 14 bases between. Germline V gene lookup returns CDR1 SGHAT and CDR2 FQNNGV. The CDR3 DNA is TGTGCCAGCAGCCCCGGGAGAGGACTCGAGCAGTACTTC. It codes for CASSPGRGLEQYF.

Concerning this clonotype: The CDR3 carries no conserved terminal phenylalanine or tryptophan, so it likely arises from a read error. The CDR3 nucleotides are TGCAGCGTCAGACAGGGGGGAAATCAGCCCCAGCATCTT. It yields the protein CSVRQGGNQPQHL. The genes are TRBV29-1 and TRBJ1-5, with 9 bases matching TRBD1. The ends lost 6 bases at V and 4 bases at J; junction bases unmatched: 4. The CDR3 runs 13 residues. Per the germline V gene, CDR1 is SQVTM and CDR2 is ANQGSEA.

This clonotype occurred many times. The chain recombines TRBV7-9 with TRBJ2-4; 7 bases fit TRBD2. This CDR3 contains 17 residues. V trimming: 5 bases; J trimming: 0 bases; junction bases outside the gene matches: 10. Germline V CDR1 and CDR2: SEHNR, FQNEAQ (reference sequence). In nucleotides, the CDR3 is TGTGCCAGCAGCCCCGGGCGGGGGAAGCTAGCCAAAAACATTCAGTACTTC. Translated: CASSPGRGKLAKNIQYF.

This clonotype was detected ten times or more. The chain has TRBV10-1 and TRBJ2-2; D is perhaps TRBD1 (5 bases). Germline CDR1 reads WNHNN; CDR2 reads SYGVQD (reference sequence). The germline V and J ends were trimmed by 1 base and 3 bases, with 12 bases remaining between them. The CDR3 sequence is 16 residues long. The CDR3 here is CASSEFRDGDTGELFF. The DNA for the CDR3 is TGCGCCAGCAGTGAGTTCAGGGATGGGGACACCGGGGAGCTGTTTTTT.

This rearrangement joins TRBV9 to TRBJ1-1; TRBD1 is a possible D gene (6 bases). V was pared by 9 bases and J by 5 bases, with 23 bases between. This CDR3 spans 15 amino acids. Looked up from germline, CDR1 is SGDLS and CDR2 is YYNGEE. The chain's CDR3 is CATAPGTRGGTEAFF. In DNA, the CDR3 is TGTGCCACCGCCCCCGGGACAAGGGGCGGGACTGAAGCTTTCTTT.

As to this clonotype: A much larger clone lies a single base off, so this may be a read error. The chain links TRBV11-2 to TRBJ2-3; possible D gene TRBD1, 5 bases. This CDR3 has 15 amino acids. Germline lookup yields CDR1 SGHAT and CDR2 FQNNGV. CDR3 residues: CAGSSFSTSTGTQYF. CDR3 DNA: TGTGCCGGCAGCTCCTTCTCGACCAGTACAGGTACGCAGTATTTT.